This TCR beta chain originates from a study of blood T cell repertoires in COVID-19. Overall study context: PBMCs, B-cell-depleted T cells, or T cells were the source of the cDNA or gDNA that made up the material.

Per the original methods: Amplification from reference gene primers served as the basis for estimated nucleated cell counts. Only in-frame clones appear in the TCRdb table, and some are missing; sequencing was by immunoSEQ multiplex PCR. From that table come the V and J calls and clone size; the DNA was used to work out D and trimming. The sample consists of a few hundred thousand clones, around nine tenths of them appearing once. Germline CDR1 is MNHEY and CDR2 is SVGAGI. V gave up 7 bases and J gave up 4 bases; unmatched junction bases: 5. This CDR3 spans 13 amino acids. Sequencing was performed on peripheral blood. The chain carries TRBV6-5 and TRBJ1-1; 8 bases are shared with TRBD1. This TCR was sampled from a man aged 45-65 years with acute or convalescent COVID-19. DNA of the CDR3: TGTGCCAGCACCCTCGGACAGGGCACTGAAGCTTTCTTT. Its protein is CASTLGQGTEAFF.